A selection of T cell receptor beta chains follows, all from one sample in a study of T cells after yellow fever vaccination. TCRdb independently ran MiXCR on the 5' RACE reads; one entry per CDR3 protein. The table has hundreds of thousands of distinct CDR3 sequences, around an eighth seen once. The sequencing used CD4+ T cells sorted from PBMCs, collected 15 days after the yellow fever booster vaccination. These receptors came from a young man who received the YFV17D yellow fever vaccine. Each CDR3 is given with its conserved first and last residue. A D gene is named only where the DNA matches it firmly. The size of a clone is reported for some rows only, either as once, few or many, or as a class for expanded clones.

CDR3 DNA | CDR3 protein | J gene | D gene | V gene | clone size | CDR3 length
TGCGCCAGCAGCCAAGAGGTCGGAGGACGGACCTCTAACTCAGCCAAAAACATTCAGTACTTC | CASSQEVGGRTSNSAKNIQYF | TRBJ2-4 | - | TRBV4-3 | few | 21
TGCGCCAGCAGCTTGGCCGCGGTGGGAGGCACAGATACGCAGTATTTT | CASSLAAVGGTDTQYF | TRBJ2-3 | - | TRBV5-1 | few | 16
TGTGCCAGCACCATAACAGCAGGGTCACCCCTCCACTTT | CASTITAGSPLHF | TRBJ1-6 | - | TRBV3-1 | many | 13
TGCAGTGCGCCTACAGGCGGGAGTCAGCCCCAGCATTTT | CSAPTGGSQPQHF | TRBJ1-5 | - | TRBV20-1 | few | 13
TGCGCCAGCAGCCAATTGGGGGAATTGTCCTATAATTCACCCCTCCACTTT | CASSQLGELSYNSPLHF | TRBJ1-6 | - | TRBV4-1 | - | 17
TGTGCCAGCTCTTCTGAGAGGAACACTGAAGCTTTCTTT | CASSSERNTEAFF | TRBJ1-1 | - | TRBV18 | - | 13
TGTGCCACCAGGCCGGGACAGCTAGGAGATACGCAGTATTTT | CATRPGQLGDTQYF | TRBJ2-3 | TRBD1 | TRBV15 | few | 14
TGTGCCAGCAGCCAACTGGCCGTGCAAGAGACCCAGTACTTC | CASSQLAVQETQYF | TRBJ2-5 | - | TRBV3-1 | few | 14
TGTGCCAGCAGCTTAGAAGGGCGCACTGAAGCTTTCTTT | CASSLEGRTEAFF | TRBJ1-1 | - | TRBV11-1 | few | 13
TGCGCCAGCAGTGTCACTAGTGGGGCTCTAACCAAAAACATTCAGTACTTC | CASSVTSGALTKNIQYF | TRBJ2-4 | - | TRBV10-2 | few | 17
TGTGCCAGCAGTTATGAGGCGGGGGAACGCCATGGAGAGCAGTTCTTC | CASSYEAGERHGEQFF | TRBJ2-1 | TRBD2 | TRBV6-2/TRBV6-3 | many | 16
TGTGCCAGCAGTGAAGTGAATGAGCAGTTCTTC | CASSEVNEQFF | TRBJ2-1 | - | TRBV2 | - | 11
TGTGCCACCAGCAGAGAGGGGTTGGGCACTGAAGCTTTCTTT | CATSREGLGTEAFF | TRBJ1-1 | - | TRBV15 | few | 14
TGTGCCAGCAGCGTAGGCCCCAACAGGGGGCTTAACTATGGCTACACCTTC | CASSVGPNRGLNYGYTF | TRBJ1-2 | TRBD1 | TRBV9 | few | 17
TGTGCCACCAGCAAGGCGGCAGGGGAGGCGTATGGCTACACCTTC | CATSKAAGEAYGYTF | TRBJ1-2 | - | TRBV15 | few | 15
TGTGCCAGCAGCTTAGAGAGGGGCGAAGAGACCCAGTACTTC | CASSLERGEETQYF | TRBJ2-5 | - | TRBV9 | few | 14
TGTGCCAGCAGTCCAGGGGGCGTCGAGACCCAGTACTTC | CASSPGGVETQYF | TRBJ2-5 | TRBD1 | TRBV27 | few | 13
TGCGCCAGCAGCCGACGGGACAGGGTAGGCGAGCAGTACTTC | CASSRRDRVGEQYF | TRBJ2-7 | TRBD1 | TRBV4-3 | few | 14
TGTGCCAGCAGCTTTCAGGGTATCAGGGAGACCCAGTACTTC | CASSFQGIRETQYF | TRBJ2-5 | - | TRBV7-2 | - | 14
TGTGCCAGCAGCCGGGTAGGGCTTAACACTGAAGCTTTCTTT | CASSRVGLNTEAFF | TRBJ1-1 | - | TRBV3-1 | few | 14
TGTGCCAGCAGTACCGGGACAGCCGGTACCTTC | CASSTGTAGTF | TRBJ1-2 | TRBD1 | TRBV6-2/TRBV6-3 | few | 11
TGTGCCAGCAGCTTGTTGGGGGGCTCAACTCACCCATATGGCTACACCTTC | CASSLLGGSTHPYGYTF | TRBJ1-2 | - | TRBV5-6 | - | 17
TGCAGTGCTATCCAGGGGAATCAGCCCCAGCATTTT | CSAIQGNQPQHF | TRBJ1-5 | - | TRBV20-1 | - | 12
TGCAGTGCTCCGTTGTACACAGGGAATGGCTACACCTTC | CSAPLYTGNGYTF | TRBJ1-2 | - | TRBV20-1 | few | 13
TGTGCCAGCCGGCAAGGCGCAGGTGGGAATCAGCCCCAGCATTTT | CASRQGAGGNQPQHF | TRBJ1-5 | - | TRBV2 | - | 15
TGCAGCGTTGAATGGCAGGTCCCAGATACGCAGTATTTT | CSVEWQVPDTQYF | TRBJ2-3 | - | TRBV29-1 | - | 13
TGTGCCAGTAGGCAGAGGGGAGGCTACACCTTC | CASRQRGGYTF | TRBJ1-2 | - | TRBV19 | - | 11
TGCGCCAGCAGCCAGTTAGGGGGGAGATCAGATACGCAGTATTTT | CASSQLGGRSDTQYF | TRBJ2-3 | - | TRBV4-1 | - | 15
TGCGCCAGCAGCGAAGGGTTTGGGGGCACTGAAGCTTTCTTT | CASSEGFGGTEAFF | TRBJ1-1 | - | TRBV5-1 | - | 14
TGTGCCAGCAGCGTCTGGTCGGATCTCGAGACCCAGTACTTC | CASSVWSDLETQYF | TRBJ2-5 | - | TRBV5-6 | few | 14
TGCGCCAGCAGCCAAGACGACAGGGCCAACGTCTATGGCTACACCTTC | CASSQDDRANVYGYTF | TRBJ1-2 | TRBD1 | TRBV4-3 | - | 16
TGTGCCATCAGTGAGGCGACAGGCAGTTACTCATCCCTCCACTTT | CAISEATGSYSSLHF | TRBJ1-6 | - | TRBV10-3 | - | 15
TGTGCCAGCAGCCAGGGGGGGCATTGGACAGATAGGCAGTATTTT | CASSQGGHWTDRQYF | TRBJ2-3 | - | TRBV7-9 | - | 15
TGCGCCAGCAGCCATCTCGGAAACAACGTCCTGACTTTC | CASSHLGNNVLTF | TRBJ2-6 | - | TRBV4-3 | few | 13
TGCAGTGCTAGAGGTTCGAATCCTAATCAGCCCCAGCATTTT | CSARGSNPNQPQHF | TRBJ1-5 | - | TRBV20-1 | - | 14
TGTGCCAGCTCAACTCTACTGCAAGAGACCCAGTACTTC | CASSTLLQETQYF | TRBJ2-5 | - | TRBV18 | few | 13
TGTGCCAGCAGCCGAGGGGCAGTTGGGGCAGGTGAAAAACTGTTTTTT | CASSRGAVGAGEKLFF | TRBJ1-4 | - | TRBV6-2/TRBV6-3 | few | 16
TGCAGCGTTGGACAGGGAAATGAAAAACTGTTTTTT | CSVGQGNEKLFF | TRBJ1-4 | TRBD1 | TRBV29-1 | many | 12
TGCGCCAGCAGCCAAGTTGTCGGGCAGGATAATTCACCCCTCCACTTT | CASSQVVGQDNSPLHF | TRBJ1-6 | - | TRBV4-3 | many | 16
TGTGCCAGCAGCTTAGGGGCCGGGACAGGCTTCAATCAGCCCCAGCATTTT | CASSLGAGTGFNQPQHF | TRBJ1-5 | TRBD1 | TRBV11-3 | - | 17
TGTGCCATCAGTGAACCCTTCAGGGCCCCTGGAAACACCATATATTTT | CAISEPFRAPGNTIYF | TRBJ1-3 | - | TRBV10-3 | few | 16
TGTGCCAGCAGTTACTCTGAGGGCTCACCCCTCCACTTT | CASSYSEGSPLHF | TRBJ1-6 | - | TRBV6-6 | few | 13
TGCAGTGCTCCCCCGAGGCTAGCGGGGGGCACAGATACGCAGTATTTT | CSAPPRLAGGTDTQYF | TRBJ2-3 | TRBD2 | TRBV20-1 | - | 16
TGTGCCATCAGATCTGGGACTAGCGGGGGTTCCACAGATACGCAGTATTTT | CAIRSGTSGGSTDTQYF | TRBJ2-3 | TRBD2 | TRBV10-3 | - | 17